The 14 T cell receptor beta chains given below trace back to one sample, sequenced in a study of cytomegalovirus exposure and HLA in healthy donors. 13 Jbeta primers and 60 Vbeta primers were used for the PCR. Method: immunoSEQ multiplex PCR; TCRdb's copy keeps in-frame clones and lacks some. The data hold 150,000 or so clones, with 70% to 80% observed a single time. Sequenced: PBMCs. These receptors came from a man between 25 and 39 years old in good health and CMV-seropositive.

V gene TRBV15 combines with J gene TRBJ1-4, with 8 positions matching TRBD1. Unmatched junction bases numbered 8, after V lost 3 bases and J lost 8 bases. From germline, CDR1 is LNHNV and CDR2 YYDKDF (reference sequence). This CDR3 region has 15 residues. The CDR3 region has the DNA TGTGCCACCAGCAGGCGGACAGGGCCCGGGGAAAAACTGTTTTTT. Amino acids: CATSRRTGPGEKLFF.

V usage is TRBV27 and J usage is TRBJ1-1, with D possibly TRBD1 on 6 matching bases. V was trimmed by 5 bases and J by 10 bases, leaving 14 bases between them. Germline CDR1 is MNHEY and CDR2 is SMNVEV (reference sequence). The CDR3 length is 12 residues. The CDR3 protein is CASSLNGGAAFF. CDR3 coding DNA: TGTGCCAGCAGTCTCAACGGGGGGGCAGCTTTCTTT.

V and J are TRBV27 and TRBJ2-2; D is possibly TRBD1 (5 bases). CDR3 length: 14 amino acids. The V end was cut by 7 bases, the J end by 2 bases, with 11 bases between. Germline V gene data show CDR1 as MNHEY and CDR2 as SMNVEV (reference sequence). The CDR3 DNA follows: TGTGCCAGCATGCCCAGGACAAACACCGGGGAGCTGTTTTTT. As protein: CASMPRTNTGELFF.

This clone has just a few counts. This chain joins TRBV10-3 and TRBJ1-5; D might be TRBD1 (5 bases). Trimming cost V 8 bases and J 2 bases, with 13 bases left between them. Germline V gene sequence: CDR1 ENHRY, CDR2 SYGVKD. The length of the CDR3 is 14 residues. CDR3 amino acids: CAISKDNGNQPQHF. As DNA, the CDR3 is TGTGCCATCTCTAAGGACAATGGCAATCAGCCCCAGCATTTT.

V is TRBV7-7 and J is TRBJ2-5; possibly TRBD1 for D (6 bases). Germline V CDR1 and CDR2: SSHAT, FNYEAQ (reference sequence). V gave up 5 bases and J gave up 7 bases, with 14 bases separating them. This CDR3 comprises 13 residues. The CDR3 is CASSRDTQTTQYF. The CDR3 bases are TGTGCCAGCAGCCGGGACACACAGACGACCCAGTACTTC.

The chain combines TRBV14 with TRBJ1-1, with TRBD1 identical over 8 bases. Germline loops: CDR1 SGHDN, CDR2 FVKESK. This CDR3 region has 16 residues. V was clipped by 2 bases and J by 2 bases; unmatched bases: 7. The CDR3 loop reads CASSQRPGQANTEAFF. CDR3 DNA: TGTGCCAGCAGCCAACGACCGGGACAGGCAAACACTGAAGCTTTCTTT.

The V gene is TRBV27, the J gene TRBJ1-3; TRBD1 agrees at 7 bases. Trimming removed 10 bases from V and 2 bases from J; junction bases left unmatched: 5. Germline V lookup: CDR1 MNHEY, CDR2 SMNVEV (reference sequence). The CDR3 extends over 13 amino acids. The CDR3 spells CANGTATGNTIYF. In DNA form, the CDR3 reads TGTGCCAACGGGACAGCCACTGGAAACACCATATATTTT.

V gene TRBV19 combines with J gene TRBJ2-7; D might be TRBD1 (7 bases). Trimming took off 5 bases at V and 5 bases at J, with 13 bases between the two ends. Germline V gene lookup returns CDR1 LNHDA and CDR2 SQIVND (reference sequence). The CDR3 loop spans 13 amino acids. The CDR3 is CASSQGGWDEQYF. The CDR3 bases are TGTGCCAGTAGTCAGGGGGGCTGGGACGAGCAGTACTTC.

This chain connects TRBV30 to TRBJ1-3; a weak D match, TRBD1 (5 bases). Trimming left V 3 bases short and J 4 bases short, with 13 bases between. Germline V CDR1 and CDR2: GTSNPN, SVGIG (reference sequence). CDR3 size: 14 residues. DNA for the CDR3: TGTGCCTGGAGGCATGGAAGGGGCGGAAACACCATATATTTT. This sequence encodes CAWRHGRGGNTIYF.

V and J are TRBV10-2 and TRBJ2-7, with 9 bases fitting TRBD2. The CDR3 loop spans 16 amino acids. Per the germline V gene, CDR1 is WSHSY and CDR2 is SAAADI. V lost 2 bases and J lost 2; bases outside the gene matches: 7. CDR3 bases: TGCGCCAGCAGTGAGAGGTCGACTAGCGGAACCTACGAGCAGTACTTC. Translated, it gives CASSERSTSGTYEQYF.

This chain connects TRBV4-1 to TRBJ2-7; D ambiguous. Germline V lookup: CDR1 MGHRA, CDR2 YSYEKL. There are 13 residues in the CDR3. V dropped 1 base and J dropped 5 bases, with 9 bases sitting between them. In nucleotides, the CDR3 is TGCGCCAGCAGCCAAGGCGGAGTGAACGAGCAGTACTTC. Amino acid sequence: CASSQGGVNEQYF.

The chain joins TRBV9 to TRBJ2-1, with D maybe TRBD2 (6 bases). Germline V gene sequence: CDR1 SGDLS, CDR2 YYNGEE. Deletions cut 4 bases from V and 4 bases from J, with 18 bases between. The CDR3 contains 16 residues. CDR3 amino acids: CASSPGVSSGYNEQFF. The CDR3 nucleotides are TGTGCCAGCAGCCCCGGGGTGAGTAGCGGTTACAATGAGCAGTTCTTC.

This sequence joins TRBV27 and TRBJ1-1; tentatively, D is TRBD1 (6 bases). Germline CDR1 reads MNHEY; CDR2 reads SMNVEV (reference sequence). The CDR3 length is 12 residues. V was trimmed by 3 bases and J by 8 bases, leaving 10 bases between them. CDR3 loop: CASSFLGQEAFF. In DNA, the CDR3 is TGTGCCAGCAGTTTCCTCGGACAGGAAGCTTTCTTT.

This chain's CDR3 is CASSLSGGSPLHF. The DNA of the CDR3 is TGTGCCAGCAGCTTGAGCGGGGGATCACCCCTCCACTTT. This chain uses TRBV5-4 with TRBJ1-6, with TRBD1 as a possible D gene (5 bases). Deletions cut 1 base from V and 10 bases from J, with 9 bases between. Germline CDR1 and CDR2: SGHNT and YYREEE (reference sequence). This CDR3 is 13 amino acids long.